What follows is one TCR beta chain and its context. Its antigen remains unknown. The data were taken from a study of T-cell reconstitution after alpha-beta-depleted transplantation in children. Study-wide points: Diversity and T-cell counts at one year after transplant derived mostly from new T cells. Some patients' high day-60 TCRbeta diversity was attributed to recipient cells surviving conditioning. After transplant, at about two months, alpha-beta T cells were reportedly derived from several hundred expanded graft clones.

Unique molecular identifiers were incorporated during preparation of the TCRbeta library. One entry per CDR3 protein results from TCRdb running MiXCR on the PCR reads. This sample has 300,000 or so distinct CDR3 sequences, with 23% found just once. The CDR3 has 15 amino acids. V lost 5 bases, J lost 0 bases, and 11 bases lay in between. The source is a male patient younger than 18 who had a stem cell transplant for acute lymphoblastic leukemia, so the T cells may come from the graft donor. V gene TRBV12-3 or TRBV12-4 combines with J gene TRBJ1-5; D unresolved. Sequenced here: PBMCs, mostly from graft donor cells, sampled 180 days after TCRalphabeta/CD19-depleted stem cell transplant. CDR3 nucleotides: TGTGCCAGCAGTACGGGTTTTGGTAGCAATCAGCCCCAGCATTTT. Translating it yields CASSTGFGSNQPQHF.